Listed below are T cell receptor beta chains from one sample, sequenced in a study of control samples from healthy donors and cancer patients. Clones were read by immunoSEQ multiplex PCR, and TCRdb kept only the in-frame ones, dropping some. The data show some 130,000 clones, approximately 92% seen once. What was sequenced was blood. Receptor source: a man aged 18 to 30 in good health. CDR3s include the opening cysteine and the closing phenylalanine or tryptophan. A D gene is named only where the DNA matches it firmly. Rows give clone size only sometimes, using once, few, many, or a class for an expanded clone.

CDR3 protein: CAGSYVQGAYGYTF
CDR3 DNA: TGTGCCGGCAGTTACGTCCAGGGTGCCTATGGCTACACCTTC
J gene: TRBJ1-2
V gene: TRBV6-2/TRBV6-3
clone size: NA
D gene: NA

CDR3 protein: CASTGGARETQYF
CDR3 DNA: TGTGCCAGCACTGGGGGGGCCCGGGAGACCCAGTACTTC
J gene: TRBJ2-5
V gene: TRBV7-2
clone size: NA
D gene: NA

CDR3 protein: CASSHRRQADTQYF
CDR3 DNA: TGTGCCAGCAGCCACAGACGACAAGCAGATACGCAGTATTTT
J gene: TRBJ2-3
V gene: TRBV3-1/TRBV3-2
clone size: NA
D gene: NA

CDR3 protein: CASSKLDRNSHPQHF
CDR3 DNA: TGTGCCAGCAGCAAACTCGACAGGAACAGTCACCCCCAGCATTTT
J gene: TRBJ1-5
V gene: TRBV21-1
clone size: NA
D gene: NA

CDR3 protein: CASTPSGLQGEKLFF
CDR3 DNA: TGTGCCAGCACCCCCTCGGGACTTCAGGGGGAAAAACTGTTTTTT
J gene: TRBJ1-4
V gene: TRBV2
clone size: NA
D gene: NA

CDR3 protein: CASSPQVGRGGYNEQFF
CDR3 DNA: TGCGCCAGCAGCCCTCAGGTAGGGCGGGGGGGCTACAATGAGCAGTTCTTC
J gene: TRBJ2-1
V gene: TRBV5-1
clone size: NA
D gene: TRBD2

CDR3 protein: CAWSVRVGWGAVAIQYF
CDR3 DNA: TGTGCCTGGAGTGTACGAGTGGGTTGGGGCGCGGTGGCCATTCAGTACTTC
J gene: TRBJ2-4
V gene: TRBV30
clone size: once
D gene: NA

CDR3 protein: CASSQESGVPLHF
CDR3 DNA: TGCGCCAGCAGCCAAGAGTCGGGTGTTCCCCTCCACTTT
J gene: TRBJ1-6
V gene: TRBV4-1
clone size: NA
D gene: NA

CDR3 protein: CASSYHLGGGVLDNEQFF
CDR3 DNA: TGTGCCAGCAGTTACCATCTGGGCGGGGGGGTTTTGGACAATGAGCAGTTCTTC
J gene: TRBJ2-1
V gene: TRBV7-2
clone size: NA
D gene: TRBD2

CDR3 protein: CASRPTSGGGYNEQFF
CDR3 DNA: TGCGCCAGCAGACCTACTAGCGGGGGTGGCTACAATGAGCAGTTCTTC
J gene: TRBJ2-1
V gene: TRBV5-1
clone size: NA
D gene: TRBD2

CDR3 protein: CASSAGGASGANVLTF
CDR3 DNA: TGTGCCAGCAGCGCGGGGGGGGCCTCTGGGGCCAACGTCCTGACTTTC
J gene: TRBJ2-6
V gene: TRBV9
clone size: NA
D gene: TRBD2

CDR3 protein: CASSPTGSRNSEAFF
CDR3 DNA: TGTGCCAGCAGCCCCACAGGTAGTCGGAATTCTGAAGCTTTCTTT
J gene: TRBJ1-1
V gene: TRBV7-3
clone size: NA
D gene: NA

CDR3 protein: CASSLSTHGSEKLFF
CDR3 DNA: TGTGCCAGCAGTTTATCGACCCACGGGAGTGAAAAACTGTTTTTT
J gene: TRBJ1-4
V gene: TRBV27
clone size: once
D gene: NA

CDR3 protein: CASSQVSGAYSNQPQHF
CDR3 DNA: TGTGCCAGCAGCCAAGTCTCCGGGGCTTATAGCAATCAGCCCCAGCATTTT
J gene: TRBJ1-5
V gene: TRBV4-2
clone size: NA
D gene: NA

CDR3 protein: CASSQDPGSPLYNEQFF
CDR3 DNA: TGCGCCAGCAGCCAAGATCCCGGCAGTCCGCTTTACAATGAGCAGTTCTTC
J gene: TRBJ2-1
V gene: TRBV4-1
clone size: NA
D gene: NA

CDR3 protein: CASNQYSLGTDTQYF
CDR3 DNA: TGTGCCAGCAACCAGTATAGCCTGGGCACAGATACGCAGTATTTT
J gene: TRBJ2-3
V gene: TRBV6-5
clone size: NA
D gene: NA

CDR3 protein: CASSPPGIPETQYF
CDR3 DNA: TGTGCCAGCTCACCACCCGGGATCCCCGAGACCCAGTACTTC
J gene: TRBJ2-5
V gene: TRBV18
clone size: NA
D gene: NA

CDR3 protein: CASSLVGGSTEAFF
CDR3 DNA: TGTGCCAGCAGCTTAGTTGGGGGAAGCACTGAAGCTTTCTTT
J gene: TRBJ1-1
V gene: TRBV11-3
clone size: NA
D gene: NA

CDR3 protein: CAWTLDGPEQYF
CDR3 DNA: TGTGCCTGGACCCTCGACGGCCCCGAGCAGTACTTC
J gene: TRBJ2-7
V gene: TRBV30
clone size: NA
D gene: NA

CDR3 protein: CASSYSFRASGNTIYF
CDR3 DNA: TGTGCCAGCAGTTACTCGTTCAGGGCCTCTGGAAACACCATATATTTT
J gene: TRBJ1-3
V gene: TRBV6-5
clone size: NA
D gene: NA

CDR3 protein: CASSLRFEKNIQYF
CDR3 DNA: TGTGCCAGCAGCTTACGGTTCGAAAAAAACATTCAGTACTTC
J gene: TRBJ2-4
V gene: TRBV11-1
clone size: once
D gene: NA

CDR3 protein: CASSLVVTTDTQYF
CDR3 DNA: TGTGCCAGCAGCTTGGTGGTCACCACAGATACGCAGTATTTT
J gene: TRBJ2-3
V gene: TRBV5-5
clone size: once
D gene: NA

CDR3 protein: CASSFHNEQFF
CDR3 DNA: TGTGCCAGTAGTTTCCACAATGAGCAGTTCTTC
J gene: TRBJ2-1
V gene: TRBV19
clone size: NA
D gene: NA

CDR3 protein: CASSSPGQDFYEQYF
CDR3 DNA: TGTGCCAGCAGCTCGCCGGGACAGGATTTCTACGAGCAGTACTTC
J gene: TRBJ2-7
V gene: TRBV5-4
clone size: NA
D gene: TRBD1

CDR3 protein: CASSSLTGVRSEKLFF
CDR3 DNA: TGTGCCAGCAGCTCACTGACAGGGGTCCGGAGTGAAAAACTGTTTTTT
J gene: TRBJ1-4
V gene: TRBV5-6
clone size: NA
D gene: TRBD1

CDR3 protein: CASSYIGELFF
CDR3 DNA: TGTGCCAGCAGTTATATCGGGGAGCTGTTTTTT
J gene: TRBJ2-2
V gene: TRBV6-5
clone size: NA
D gene: NA

CDR3 protein: CASSPPGVNTEAFF
CDR3 DNA: TGTGCCAGCAGCCCCCCAGGGGTGAACACTGAAGCTTTCTTT
J gene: TRBJ1-1
V gene: TRBV11-2
clone size: NA
D gene: NA

CDR3 protein: CASSPWGRGNTIYF
CDR3 DNA: TGTGCCAGTAGTCCCTGGGGCCGTGGAAACACCATATATTTT
J gene: TRBJ1-3
V gene: TRBV19
clone size: once
D gene: NA

CDR3 protein: CASSFARDTEAFF
CDR3 DNA: TGTGCCAGCAGCTTTGCTAGGGACACTGAAGCTTTCTTT
J gene: TRBJ1-1
V gene: TRBV7-2
clone size: NA
D gene: NA

CDR3 protein: CASSLVGGWGTQYF
CDR3 DNA: TGTGCCAGCAGCTTAGTAGGGGGCTGGGGTACGCAGTATTTT
J gene: TRBJ2-3
V gene: TRBV11-2
clone size: few
D gene: TRBD1

CDR3 protein: CASSFDGEGGYTF
CDR3 DNA: TGCGCCAGCAGCTTTGACGGGGAGGGTGGCTACACCTTC
J gene: TRBJ1-2
V gene: TRBV5-1
clone size: NA
D gene: NA

CDR3 protein: CASSLDTGELFF
CDR3 DNA: TGCGCCAGCAGCTTGGATACCGGGGAGCTGTTTTTT
J gene: TRBJ2-2
V gene: TRBV5-1
clone size: NA
D gene: NA